The present T cell receptor beta chain was sequenced within a study of shared clonotypes between healthy human individuals (dated by TCRdb to the early 2020s). About the full investigation: A couple of women and a few men aged 18 to 49 years were included in the cohort. To estimate repertoire size and how much clonotype sharing occurs between individuals, the study deeply sequenced the blood TCR repertoires of several healthy adults. To increase sequencing depth and limit assay-specific biases, TCR repertoire library preparation and sequencing were carried out by different laboratories using diverse techniques. For each donor, three plates each were used for CD4 naive and CD4 memory, two plates were used for CD8 naive, and one plate was used for CD8 memory. Leukapheresis yielded between about 0.94 and 8.9 billion PBMCs per donor. Beyond this particular receptor, the publication reports: Naive subsets generally had larger estimated clonotype richness than memory subsets. Compared with non-shared clonotypes, clonotypes shared by all four sorted-subset donors had higher generation probabilities. Pairwise subsampling indicated that sequencing depth was expected to affect the degree of clonotype sharing among donors. Sharing across a few donors was observed for roughly 5.4% of naive CD4, around 3.5% of naive CD8, over 2% of memory CD4, and roughly 0.4% of memory CD8 clonotypes. Rarefaction of sorted-subset datasets indicated incomplete sequencing despite the large sequencing depth. The small number of donors limited the genetic and exposure-history diversity represented. Sampling was limited to blood, and TCR repertoires in tissue likely differ from TCR repertoires in blood.

Using the deep immunoSEQ assay, multiplex PCR amplified TCR CDR3 regions from genomic DNA. Extracted genomic DNA from each cell subset was spread evenly across all wells of several immunoSEQ 96-well plates, with each plate serving as a replicate. For sorted subsets, each replicate PCR was loaded with 150 to 250 ng genomic DNA, equivalent to 32,000 or so T cell genomes. Purified libraries were quantified with a Qubit 3.0 fluorometer, sized on a Bioanalyzer 2100, and re-quantified with the KAPA Library Quantification kit. Every immunoSEQ 96-well plate was sequenced on a separate single-read 150-cycle Illumina NextSeq 550 flow cell. The study's own analysis went as follows. Because only junctional sequences without quality scores were contained in the immunoSEQ output, filtering matching that applied to full-length reads could not be performed. To assign V/J genes and CDR3, sequences were annotated using PyIR, a Python wrapper for IgBLAST v1.9, with IMGT germline references. Reads with weak V/J assignments (E-value above 1e-6), missing CDR3, stop codons, out-of-frame junctions, or ambiguous translated residues were removed. A V3J clonotype was defined by an identical inferred V gene, J gene, and CDR3 amino acid sequence. Percentage overlap between repertoires was calculated by dividing the number of shared unique clonotypes by the size of the smaller repertoire. RTK rarefaction, the Chao1 estimator, and Recon v2.1 estimates of unobserved clonotypes were used to assess repertoire richness. Generation probabilities for all TCRbeta clonotypes obtained by the gDNA method from several donors were computed using OLGA. The table was pulled from immuneACCESS by TCRdb, which kept in-frame rearrangements only. Such tables lose some clones; where checked, under half of the loss comes from unresolved V genes, and the rest has no known cause. Clone size and V and J calls were adopted from that table, with D and trimming inferred from the DNA. The sample table records 550,000 to 700,000 clones; around 73% of these occur just once. Under 2% of the sample belongs to the ten largest clones.

Donors were healthy HIV-negative adults with no recently reported acute infections or vaccinations. Every donor was a Caucasian adult residing in Nashville, Tennessee, USA. Magnetic negative selection was used to enrich CD4+ T cells, after which naive cells were positively selected on CD45RA and the negative fraction became the memory subset. Blood was obtained by leukapheresis, after which PBMCs were separated by Ficoll-Histopaque density gradient centrifugation and cryopreserved in liquid nitrogen vapor phase. Analytical flow cytometry was used to check the purity and quantity of every magnetically sorted T cell population. From each sorted fraction, genomic DNA was isolated and quantified by UV absorbance on a Nanodrop 2000c. For this clone: This receptor's antigen is unknown. The record has no base qualities; no much larger clone is one base away.

V has 10 bases trimmed and J has 4 bases trimmed; junction bases matching no gene number 5. From a lookup of the germline V gene (reference sequence), CDR1 and CDR2 are MNHEY and SMNVEV. From its cysteine to its phenylalanine, the CDR3 spans 13 amino acids. Kept here is only the CDR3 DNA, which spans 39 bases and is read in frame from base 1. Here the chain combines TRBV27 and TRBJ2-2, with 8 central nucleotides matching TRBD1. Sequencing was done on a sample of memory CD4+ T cells sorted from blood. The cell subset or site label, read with the paper, signifies: CD45RA-negative fraction. The sequence derives from a woman aged 25 to 39 in good health. The base sequence is TGTGCCACCCGGACAGGGATCACCGGGGAGCTGTTTTTT. Translated, this is CATRTGITGELFF.